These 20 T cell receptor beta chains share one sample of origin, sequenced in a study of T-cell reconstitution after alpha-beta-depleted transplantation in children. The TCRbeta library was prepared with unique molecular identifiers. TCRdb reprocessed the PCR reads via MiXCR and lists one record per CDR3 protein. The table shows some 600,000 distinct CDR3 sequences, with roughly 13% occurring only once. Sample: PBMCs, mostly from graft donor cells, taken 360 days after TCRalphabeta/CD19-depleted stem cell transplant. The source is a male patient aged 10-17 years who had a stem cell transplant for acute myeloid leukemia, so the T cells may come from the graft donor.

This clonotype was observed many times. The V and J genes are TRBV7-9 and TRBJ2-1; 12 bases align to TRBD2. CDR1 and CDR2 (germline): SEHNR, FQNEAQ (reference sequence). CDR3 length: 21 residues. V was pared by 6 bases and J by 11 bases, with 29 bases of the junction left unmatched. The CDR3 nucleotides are TGTGCCAGCAGATTGGGGGAGACTCTAGCGGGAGGGCTTCGGAGCTTCGATCAGCAGTTCTTC. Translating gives CASRLGETLAGGLRSFDQQFF.

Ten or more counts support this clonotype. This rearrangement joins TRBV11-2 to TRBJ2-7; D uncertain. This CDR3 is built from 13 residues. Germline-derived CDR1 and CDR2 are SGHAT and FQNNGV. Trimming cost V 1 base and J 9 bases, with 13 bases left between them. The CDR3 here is CASSLGTAWWQYF. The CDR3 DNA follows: TGTGCCAGCAGCTTAGGGACGGCATGGTGGCAGTACTTC.

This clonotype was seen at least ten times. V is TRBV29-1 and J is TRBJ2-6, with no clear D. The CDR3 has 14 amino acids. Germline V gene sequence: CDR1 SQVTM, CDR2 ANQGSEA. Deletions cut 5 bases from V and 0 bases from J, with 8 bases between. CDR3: CSVSRNSGANVLTF. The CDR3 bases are TGCAGCGTTTCTCGGAACTCTGGGGCCAACGTCCTGACTTTC.

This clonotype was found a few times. This CDR3 reads CASRGRQPGTDTQYF. The DNA of the CDR3 is TGTGCCAGCAGGGGGCGCCAGCCGGGCACAGATACGCAGTATTTT. This chain connects TRBV28 to TRBJ2-3, with D perhaps TRBD1 (5 bases). CDR1 is MDHEN and CDR2 is SYDVKM in the germline V gene. This CDR3 spans 15 amino acids. Trimming took off 6 bases at V and 1 base at J, with 14 bases between the two ends.

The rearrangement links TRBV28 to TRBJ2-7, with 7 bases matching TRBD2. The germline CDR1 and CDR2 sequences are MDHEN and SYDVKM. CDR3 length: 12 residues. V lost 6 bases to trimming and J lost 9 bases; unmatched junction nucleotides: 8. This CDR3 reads CASRAGGEVQYF. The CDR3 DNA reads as TGTGCCAGCAGAGCTGGGGGGGAGGTGCAGTACTTC.

In DNA, the CDR3 is TGCGCCAGCAGCTTGGGGGGCGTAAAACTCTCTGGGGCCAACGTCCTGACTTTC. Translating gives CASSLGGVKLSGANVLTF. J is TRBJ2-6 and V is TRBV5-1, with TRBD1 as a possible D gene (5 bases). V was pared by 0 bases and J by 0 bases, with 13 bases between. Germline CDR1 and CDR2: SGHRS and YFSETQ. The CDR3 contains 18 residues. The whole variable domain, remainder taken from reference TRBV5-1 and TRBJ2-6, is KAGVTQTPRYLIKTRGQQVTLSCSPISGHRSVSWYQQTPGQGLQFLFEYFSETQRNKGNFPGRFSGRQFSNSRSEMNVSTLELGDSALYLCASSLGGVKLSGANVLTFGAGSRLTVL.

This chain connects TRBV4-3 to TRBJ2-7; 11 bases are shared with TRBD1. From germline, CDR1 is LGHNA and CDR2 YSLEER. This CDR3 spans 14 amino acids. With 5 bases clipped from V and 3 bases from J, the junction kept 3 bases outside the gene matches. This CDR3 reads CASSEGQGGYEQYF. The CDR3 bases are TGCGCCAGCAGCGAGGGACAGGGGGGCTACGAGCAGTACTTC.

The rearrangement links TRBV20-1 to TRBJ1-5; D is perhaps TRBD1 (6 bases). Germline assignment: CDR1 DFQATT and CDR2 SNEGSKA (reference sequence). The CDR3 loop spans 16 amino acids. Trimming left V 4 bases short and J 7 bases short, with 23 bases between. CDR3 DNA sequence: TGCAGTGCTACGCTTGGGGGGGCTGGGATTGGCCAGCCCCAGCATTTT. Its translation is CSATLGGAGIGQPQHF.

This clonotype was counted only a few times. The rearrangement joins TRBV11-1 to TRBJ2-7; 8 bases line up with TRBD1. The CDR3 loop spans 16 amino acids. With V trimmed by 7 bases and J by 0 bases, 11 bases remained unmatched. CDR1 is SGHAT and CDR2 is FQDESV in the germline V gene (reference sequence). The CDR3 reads CASIYRQGLSSYEQYF. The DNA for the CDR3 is TGTGCCAGCATCTATCGACAGGGGTTGAGCTCCTACGAGCAGTACTTC.

The CDR3 loop is CASSLDYPGETQYF. The CDR3 bases are TGTGCCAGCAGTTTGGACTATCCAGGAGAGACCCAGTACTTC. The rearrangement joins TRBV12-3 or TRBV12-4 to TRBJ2-5; the D gene is possibly TRBD2 (6 bases). Deletions cut 3 bases from V and 4 bases from J, with 12 bases between. This CDR3 region has 14 residues.

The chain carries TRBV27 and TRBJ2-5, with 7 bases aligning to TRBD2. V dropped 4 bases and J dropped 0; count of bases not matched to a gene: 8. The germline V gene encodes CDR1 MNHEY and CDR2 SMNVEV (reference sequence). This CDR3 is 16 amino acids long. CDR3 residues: CASSWGPLADQETQYF. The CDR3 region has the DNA TGTGCCAGCAGTTGGGGACCTCTAGCGGACCAAGAGACCCAGTACTTC.

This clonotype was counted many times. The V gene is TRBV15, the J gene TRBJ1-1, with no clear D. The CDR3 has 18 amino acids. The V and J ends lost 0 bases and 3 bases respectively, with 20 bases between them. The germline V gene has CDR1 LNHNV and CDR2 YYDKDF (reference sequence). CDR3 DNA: TGTGCCACCAGCAGAGACCCTCTTAAAAGGGCATGGTACACTGAAGCTTTCTTT. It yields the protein CATSRDPLKRAWYTEAFF. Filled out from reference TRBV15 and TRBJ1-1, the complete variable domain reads DAMVIQNPRYQVTQFGKPVTLSCSQTLNHNVMYWYQQKSSQAPKLLFHYYDKDFNNEADTPDNFQSRRPNTSFCFLDIRSPGLGDTAMYLCATSRDPLKRAWYTEAFFGQGTRLTVV.

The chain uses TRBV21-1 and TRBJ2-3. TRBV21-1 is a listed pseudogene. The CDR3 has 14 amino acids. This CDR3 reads CASSKELFTDTQYF. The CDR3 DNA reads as TGTGCCAGCAGCAAAGAGCTATTCACAGATACGCAGTATTTT.

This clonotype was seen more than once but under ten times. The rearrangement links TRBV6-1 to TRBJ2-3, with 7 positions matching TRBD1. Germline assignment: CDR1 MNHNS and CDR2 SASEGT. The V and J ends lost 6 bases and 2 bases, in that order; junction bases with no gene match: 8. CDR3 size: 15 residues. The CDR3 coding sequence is TGTGCCAGCAGACGCCCTAGGGGGCCCACAGATACGCAGTATTTT. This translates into CASRRPRGPTDTQYF.

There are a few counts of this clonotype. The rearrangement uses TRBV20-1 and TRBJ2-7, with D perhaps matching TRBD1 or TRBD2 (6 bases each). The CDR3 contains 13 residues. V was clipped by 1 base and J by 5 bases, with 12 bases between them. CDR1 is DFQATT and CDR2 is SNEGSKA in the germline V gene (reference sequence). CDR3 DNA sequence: TGCAGTGCTAGAGTGTCGGGGGCAGACGAGCAGTACTTC. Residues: CSARVSGADEQYF.

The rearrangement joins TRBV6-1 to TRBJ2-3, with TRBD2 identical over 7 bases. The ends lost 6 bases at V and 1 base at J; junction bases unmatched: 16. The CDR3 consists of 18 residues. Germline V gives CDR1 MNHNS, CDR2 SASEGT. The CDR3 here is CASSHPGLPPPGTDTQYF. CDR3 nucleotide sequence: TGTGCCAGCAGCCACCCGGGACTACCACCACCCGGCACAGATACGCAGTATTTT.

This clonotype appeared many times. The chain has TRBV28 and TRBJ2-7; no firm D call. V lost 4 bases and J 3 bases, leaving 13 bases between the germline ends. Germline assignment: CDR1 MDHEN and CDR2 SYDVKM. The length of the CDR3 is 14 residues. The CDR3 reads CASSSWAQVYEQYF. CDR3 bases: TGTGCCAGCAGTTCCTGGGCCCAAGTCTACGAGCAGTACTTC.

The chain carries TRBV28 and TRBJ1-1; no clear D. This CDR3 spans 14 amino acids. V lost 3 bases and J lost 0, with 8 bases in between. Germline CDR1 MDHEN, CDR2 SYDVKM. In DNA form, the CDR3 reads TGTGCCAGCAGTTTCCGGACTGTGAACACTGAAGCTTTCTTT. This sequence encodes CASSFRTVNTEAFF.

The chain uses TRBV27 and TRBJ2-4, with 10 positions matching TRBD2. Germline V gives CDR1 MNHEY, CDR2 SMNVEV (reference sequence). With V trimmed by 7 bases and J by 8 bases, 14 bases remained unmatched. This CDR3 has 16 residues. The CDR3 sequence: CASTPREREGTDIQYF. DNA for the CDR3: TGTGCCAGCACTCCTAGGGAGCGGGAGGGCACGGACATTCAGTACTTC.

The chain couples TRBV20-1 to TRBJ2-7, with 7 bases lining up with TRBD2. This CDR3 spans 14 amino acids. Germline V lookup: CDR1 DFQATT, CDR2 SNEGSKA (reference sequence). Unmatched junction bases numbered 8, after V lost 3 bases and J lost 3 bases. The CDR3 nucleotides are TGCAGTGCTAGTGGTCTGGCTAGCGGCTACGAGCAGTACTTC. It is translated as CSASGLASGYEQYF.